Presented here are 13 T cell receptor beta chains from one specimen sequenced in a study of regulatory T cells in long-lasting Graves disease. Researchers made TCR beta libraries by using iRepertoire HTBI primers and running Arm-PCR on CDR3 regions. TCRdb used MiXCR to reprocess the multiplex PCR reads, holding one entry per CDR3 protein. The profile shows 250,000 or so distinct CDR3 sequences, around 19% of them singletons. Time point given: newly diagnosed GD, antithyroid drugs for less than 3 months. Preparation of the TCR library used RNA extracted from PBMCs. These data also formed part of another study, on T cells in Graves' hyperthyroidism and ophthalmopathy.

The sample in question was peripheral blood mononuclear cells (PBMCs), obtained at new diagnosis, from a patient treated with antithyroid drugs. Source of these receptors: a woman younger than 45 with Graves disease.

This clonotype was found many times. The rearrangement uses TRBV20-1 and TRBJ2-5; weak D call: TRBD1 (6 bases). This CDR3 is built from 13 residues. Per germline, CDR1 DFQATT and CDR2 SNEGSKA (reference sequence). V lost 4 bases, J lost 3 bases, and 12 bases lay in between. The CDR3 DNA follows: TGCAGTGCTAACAGGGAATCGGAAGAGACCCAGTACTTC. Protein sequence: CSANRESEETQYF.

The sample holds many counts of this clonotype. The genes are TRBV5-5 and TRBJ2-4; 7 bases map to TRBD1. CDR1 and CDR2 (germline): SGHKS, YYEKEE (reference sequence). Unmatched junction bases numbered 7, after V lost 6 bases and J lost 7 bases. CDR3 size: 13 residues. For the CDR3, the DNA is TGTGCCAGCATCTTTGAACAGGGGAACATTCAGTACTTC. As protein: CASIFEQGNIQYF.

The genes are TRBV4-1 and TRBJ2-7, with D perhaps matching TRBD2 (7 bases). The V end lost 0 bases, the J end lost 4 bases, and 16 bases lay between the germline ends. Germline V gene data show CDR1 as MGHRA and CDR2 as YSYEKL. The CDR3 runs to 16 residues. Written as DNA, the CDR3 is TGCGCCAGCAGCCAAGAAACGAGGGGGGGAGCGTACGAGCAGTACTTC. Amino acid sequence: CASSQETRGGAYEQYF.

CDR3 region: CASSLAESSSDDYEQYF. As DNA, the CDR3 is TGCGCCAGCAGCTTGGCCGAGTCGTCTAGCGACGACTACGAGCAGTACTTC. The V call is TRBV5-1, the J call TRBJ2-7; a weak D match, TRBD2 (6 bases). The V gene's germline CDR1 is SGHRS and CDR2 YFSETQ. This CDR3 has 17 residues. Trimming removed 0 bases at V and 3 bases at J, with 19 bases between.

This clonotype was detected ten times or more. At one end, the junction sequence differs from germline, possibly due to a read error. The V call is TRBV5-1, the J call TRBJ2-3, with D perhaps TRBD2 (7 bases). There are 16 residues in the CDR3. Looked up from germline, CDR1 is SGHRS and CDR2 is YFSETQ. CDR3 loop: CASSLGGGRHTDTQYF. The CDR3 DNA reads TGTGCCAGCAGTTTGGGAGGGGGGCGCCACACAGATACGCAGTATTTT.

This clonotype was seen at least ten times. This rearrangement joins TRBV9 to TRBJ2-2; 7 bases fit TRBD1. CDR1 and CDR2 from the germline V gene are SGDLS and YYNGEE. The CDR3 is 17 amino acids. V gave up 3 bases and J gave up 4 bases; unmatched junction bases: 12. The CDR3 loop reads CASSEDPTGTATGELFF. DNA for the CDR3: TGTGCCAGCAGCGAGGACCCGACCGGGACAGCCACCGGGGAGCTGTTTTTT.

The V gene is TRBV4-1, the J gene TRBJ2-7, with D unclear. CDR1 and CDR2 from the germline V gene are MGHRA and YSYEKL. V shed 0 bases and J shed 3 bases, with 6 bases lying between them. The length of the CDR3 is 13 residues. The CDR3, as DNA: TGCGCCAGCAGCCAAGATCCCCTCTACGAGCAGTACTTC. This gives the protein CASSQDPLYEQYF.

The chain combines TRBV12-3 or TRBV12-4 with TRBJ2-3, with TRBD2 matching 8 bases. The CDR3 loop spans 14 amino acids. Trimming took 6 bases from V and 3 from J; bases not matched to a gene: 5. CDR3 DNA: TGTGCCAGCAGCACGCGGGGGGATACAGATACGCAGTATTTT. Translation: CASSTRGDTDTQYF.

This clonotype was counted at least ten times. This rearrangement joins TRBV6-5 to TRBJ1-3; weak D call: TRBD1 (5 bases). The CDR3 spans 11 residues. From germline, CDR1 is MNHEY and CDR2 SVGAGI. The V end lost 4 bases, the J end lost 16 bases, and 14 bases lay between the germline ends. The CDR3 loop is CASSSRVMLYF. Here the CDR3 DNA reads TGTGCCAGCAGTTCCAGGGTGATGTTGTATTTT.

CDR3 in amino acids: CASIPDRDNTGELFF. As DNA, the CDR3 is TGTGCCAGCATTCCGGACAGGGATAATACCGGGGAGCTGTTTTTT. The V and J genes are TRBV2 and TRBJ2-2; 8 nucleotides line up with TRBD1. Germline CDR1 and CDR2: SNHLY and FYNNEI. V lost 7 bases to trimming and J lost 5 bases; unmatched junction nucleotides: 9. The CDR3 loop spans 15 amino acids.

This clonotype was seen ten or more times. V usage is TRBV20-1 and J usage is TRBJ1-1; 11 positions agree with TRBD1. Germline V lookup: CDR1 DFQATT, CDR2 SNEGSKA (reference sequence). The CDR3 is 12 residues long. The J segment lost 5 bases and the V segment lost 5 bases, leaving 1 base of the junction unmatched. CDR3 nucleotide sequence: TGCAGTGCTGGGGACAGGGGGACTGAAGCTTTCTTT. Translation gives CSAGDRGTEAFF.

In its sample, this clonotype was seen a few times. This could be a read error, since a much larger clone is one nucleotide away. The chain recombines TRBV9 with TRBJ1-4; possible D gene TRBD1, 5 bases. Germline V lookup: CDR1 SGDLS, CDR2 YYNGEE. The CDR3 covers 14 residues. The ends were cut back, 4 bases at V and 8 bases at J, with 15 bases in the middle. CDR3 protein: CASSITGVEEKLFF. In nucleotides, the CDR3 is TGTGCCAGCAGCATCACAGGAGTGGAGGAAAAACTGTTTTTT. The variable domain in full, completed from reference TRBV9 and TRBJ1-4, reads DSGVTQTPKHLITATGQRVTLRCSPRSGDLSVYWYQQSLDQGLQFLIQYYNGEERAKGNILERFSAQQFPDLHSELNLSSLELGDSALYFCASSITGVEEKLFFGSGTQLSVL.

A note on this clonotype: A far larger clone is one base from this, pointing to a likely read error. The rearrangement joins TRBV7-9 to TRBJ2-7, with D hard to call. This CDR3 contains 12 residues. V was cut by 1 base and J by 3 bases, with 4 bases left in between. Germline V gene sequence: CDR1 SEHNR, CDR2 FQNEAQ (reference sequence). The CDR3 DNA is TGTGCCAGCAGCTTAGTTGACTACGAGCAGTACTTC. This sequence encodes CASSLVDYEQYF.